This entry concerns a single T cell receptor (beta chain). Antigen specificity is unknown. V lost 2 bases, J lost 2 bases, and 7 bases lay in between. This CDR3 has 14 residues. CDR1 is SGHAT, CDR2 FQNNGV, per germline. The data were obtained in a study of response to subunit inactivated influenza vaccine. TCRdb redid the calling of the RT-PCR reads with MiXCR, one entry per CDR3 protein. Among 500,000 or so distinct CDR3 sequences listed, about 10% were seen once. Points from the study as a whole: Authors suggested that a seasonal influenza vaccination recruits few new T cells each time.

The sequenced sample was PBMCs from blood, obtained 45 days after vaccination. This clonotype was sampled from a man in his fifties who received an inactivated influenza vaccine. This chain links TRBV11-2 with TRBJ2-1; no clear D. For the CDR3, the DNA is TGTGCCAGCAGCTTACACGGCGCCTACAATGAGCAGTTCTTC. It encodes CASSLHGAYNEQFF.